This T cell receptor (beta chain) was obtained from a study of T-cell memory formation after mild COVID-19 (dated by TCRdb to the early 2020s). Regarding the study in general: Most TCR sequence clusters were specific to one of the two donors. In a couple of donors, T-cell clones that expanded and contracted after mild COVID-19 were tracked by sequencing TCRalpha and TCRbeta repertoires over time. The cohort was made up of two young adult volunteers, one female and one male, who were previously healthy.

The research as a whole found: Only two mild cases were covered in the study, and larger cohorts including severe cases with pre-infection samples were considered necessary. Some responding clones were found in pre-infection memory, which suggests that pre-existing cross-reactive memory T cells took part in the SARS-CoV-2 response. Clones contracting from day 15 to 85 had balanced CD4/CD8 phenotypes, while a second wave expanding from day 15 to 37 was biased towards CD4+. SARS-CoV-2 specificity of the second-wave clones peaking on day 37 was not confirmed. Contracting CD4+ clones appeared mostly in the CM and EM memory subsets, whereas CD8+ clones were enriched in EMRA.

The germline V gene encodes CDR1 SQVTM and CDR2 ANQGSEA. The CDR3 contains 14 residues, cysteine and phenylalanine counted. Only CDR3 DNA remains: 42 bases, in frame from the first base. The junction carries 11 bases between V and J, which are trimmed by 1 base and 3 bases respectively. TCRdb names Illumina NovaSeq 6000 as the instrument used. cDNA libraries for TCRalpha and TCRbeta were prepared by 5'RACE using constant-segment primers, with sample barcodes and unique molecular identifiers added. Trizol reagent was used to extract RNA from every sample. Amplification of the libraries took two PCR steps, and the second step added a second sample barcode plus Illumina TruSeq adapters. Libraries were sequenced on an Illumina NovaSeq with 2 x 150 bp paired-end reads. On the authors' methods: Demultiplexing of reads and collapsing into UMI-guided consensus sequences were performed with migec v1.2.7. With mixcr v2.1.11, UMI consensuses were aligned to TRA and TRB V and J templates and assembled into clonotypes. Expanded or contracted clonotypes were those called significant by both edgeR and NoisET, with noise models trained on biological replicates. For edgeR calls, a false discovery rate-adjusted p below 0.01 and a log2 fold-change threshold of 1 were applied. As an exploratory analysis of dynamics, max-normalized trajectories of the 1000 most abundant clonotypes were examined by PCA with hierarchical clustering. Separately sequenced CD4+ and CD8+ repertoires were used to assign the CD4 or CD8 phenotype of responding clones. TCRdb took the public reads, trimmed them with fastp at Q25, ran MiXCR for clone calling and kept in-frame beta chains. Every entry covers one CDR3 protein and lists the most common genes and DNA from its rows. Clone size and V and J calls follow TCRdb, not the original study. Across this sample there are 470,000 or so distinct CDR3 sequences, with roughly 20% seen only once. The top ten hold 7.5% to 9.5% of the sample.

PBMCs were isolated by Ficoll-Paque density gradient centrifugation. This clonotype appeared a few times. Which antigen it targets is not known. No quality values exist for individual bases; no much larger clone is one base distant. The rearrangement combines TRBV29-1 with TRBJ2-3; tentative D gene TRBD2, with 6 bases matching. The receptor's source is an adult woman who had mild COVID-19 (a few samples of this study predate the infection). The sample titles of this study are shuffled in the database, so cell type and time point are left out; the donor was told from shared clones. The sequencing input was PBMCs or a T cell subset sorted from them (not recorded which). The DNA reads TGCAGCGTTGAAGGTAGCGGCGCAACAGATACGCAGTATTTT. It translates to CSVEGSGATDTQYF.